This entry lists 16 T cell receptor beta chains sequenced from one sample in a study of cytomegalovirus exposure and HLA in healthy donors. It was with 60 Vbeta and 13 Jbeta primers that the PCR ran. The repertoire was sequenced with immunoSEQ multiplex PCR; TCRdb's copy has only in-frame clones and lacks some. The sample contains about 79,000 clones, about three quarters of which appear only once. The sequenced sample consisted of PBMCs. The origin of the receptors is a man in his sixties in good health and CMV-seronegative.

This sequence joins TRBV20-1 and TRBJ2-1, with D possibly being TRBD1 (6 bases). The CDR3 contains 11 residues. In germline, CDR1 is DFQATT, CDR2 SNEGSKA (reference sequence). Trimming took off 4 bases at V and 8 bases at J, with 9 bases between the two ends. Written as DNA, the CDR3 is TGCAGTGCTACACAGGGAGATGAGCAGTTCTTC. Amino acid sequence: CSATQGDEQFF.

The CDR3 DNA is TGTGCCAGCAGCCCCTCACAGGGTTACGGCTACACCTTC. Its translation is CASSPSQGYGYTF. The chain carries TRBV6-5 and TRBJ1-2, with D possibly being TRBD1 (6 bases). Per the germline V gene, CDR1 is MNHEY and CDR2 is SVGAGI. This CDR3 comprises 13 residues. The V end lost 6 bases, the J end lost 8 bases, and 16 bases lay between the germline ends.

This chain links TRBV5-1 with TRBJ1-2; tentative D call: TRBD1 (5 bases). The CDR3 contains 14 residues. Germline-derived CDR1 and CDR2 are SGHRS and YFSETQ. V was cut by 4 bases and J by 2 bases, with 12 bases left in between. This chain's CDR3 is CASSRGGGNYGYTF. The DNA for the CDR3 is TGCGCCAGCAGCAGGGGTGGGGGGAACTATGGCTACACCTTC. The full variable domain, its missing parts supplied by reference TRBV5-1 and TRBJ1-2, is KAGVTQTPRYLIKTRGQQVTLSCSPISGHRSVSWYQQTPGQGLQFLFEYFSETQRNKGNFPGRFSGRQFSNSRSEMNVSTLELGDSALYLCASSRGGGNYGYTFGSGTRLTVV.

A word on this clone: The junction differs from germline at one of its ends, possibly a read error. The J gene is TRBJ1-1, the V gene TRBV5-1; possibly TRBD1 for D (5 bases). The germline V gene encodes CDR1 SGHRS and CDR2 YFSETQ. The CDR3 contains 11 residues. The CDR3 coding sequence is TGCGCCAGCAGCCCCGGGACTGGAGCTTTCTTT. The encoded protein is CASSPGTGAFF.

The DNA of the CDR3 is TGTGCCAGCAGCTTACGCGGGTTTAGGGGGACAGATACGCAGTATTTT. It translates to CASSLRGFRGTDTQYF. The genes are TRBV7-4 and TRBJ2-3; weak D call: TRBD1 (6 bases). The CDR3 runs to 16 residues. The germline CDR1 and CDR2 sequences are SGHVT and SQSDAQ. V lost 2 bases and J lost 3, with 15 bases in between.

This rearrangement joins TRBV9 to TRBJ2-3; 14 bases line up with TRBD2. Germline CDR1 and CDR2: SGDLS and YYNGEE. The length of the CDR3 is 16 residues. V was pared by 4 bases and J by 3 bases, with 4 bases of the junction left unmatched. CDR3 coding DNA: TGTGCCAGCAGCCCTGGACTAGCGGGGGGAACAGATACGCAGTATTTT. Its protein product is CASSPGLAGGTDTQYF. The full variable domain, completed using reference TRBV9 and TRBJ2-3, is DSGVTQTPKHLITATGQRVTLRCSPRSGDLSVYWYQQSLDQGLQFLIQYYNGEERAKGNILERFSAQQFPDLHSELNLSSLELGDSALYFCASSPGLAGGTDTQYFGPGTRLTVL.

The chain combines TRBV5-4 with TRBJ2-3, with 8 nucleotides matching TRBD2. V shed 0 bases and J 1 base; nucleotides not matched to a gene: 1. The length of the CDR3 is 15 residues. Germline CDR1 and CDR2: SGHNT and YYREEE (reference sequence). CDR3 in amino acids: CASSLAGGGTDTQYF. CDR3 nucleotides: TGTGCCAGCAGCTTGGCGGGGGGGGGCACAGATACGCAGTATTTT.

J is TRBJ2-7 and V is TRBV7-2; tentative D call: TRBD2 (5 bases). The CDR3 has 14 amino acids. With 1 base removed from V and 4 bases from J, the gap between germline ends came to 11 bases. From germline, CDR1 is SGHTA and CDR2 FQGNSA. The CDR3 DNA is TGTGCCAGCAGCTTAGTAGAGGGTGGTTACGAGCAGTACTTC. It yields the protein CASSLVEGGYEQYF.

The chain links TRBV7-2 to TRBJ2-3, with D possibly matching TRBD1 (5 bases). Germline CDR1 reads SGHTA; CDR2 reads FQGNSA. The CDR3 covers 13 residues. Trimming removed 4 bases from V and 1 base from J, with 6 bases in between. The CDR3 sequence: CASSWGGTDTQYF. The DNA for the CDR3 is TGTGCCAGCAGCTGGGGCGGCACAGATACGCAGTATTTT.

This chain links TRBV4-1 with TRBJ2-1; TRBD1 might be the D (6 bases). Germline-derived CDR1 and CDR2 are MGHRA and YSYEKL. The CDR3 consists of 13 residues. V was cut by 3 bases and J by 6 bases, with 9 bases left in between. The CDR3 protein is CASSHRDTNEQFF. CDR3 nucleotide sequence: TGCGCCAGCAGCCATCGGGACACCAATGAGCAGTTCTTC.

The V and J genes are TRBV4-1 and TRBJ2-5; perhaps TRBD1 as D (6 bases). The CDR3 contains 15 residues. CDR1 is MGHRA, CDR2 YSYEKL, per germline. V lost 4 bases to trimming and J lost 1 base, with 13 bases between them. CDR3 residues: CASSLIGQLQETQYF. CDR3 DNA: TGCGCCAGCAGCCTAATTGGACAGCTCCAAGAGACCCAGTACTTC.

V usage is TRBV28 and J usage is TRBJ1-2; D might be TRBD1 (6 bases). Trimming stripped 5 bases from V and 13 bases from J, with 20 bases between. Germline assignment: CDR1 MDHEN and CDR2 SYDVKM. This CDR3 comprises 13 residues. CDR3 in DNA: TGTGCCAGCAGTCCTTCACAGGGTAGCCTTTTCACCTTC. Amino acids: CASSPSQGSLFTF.

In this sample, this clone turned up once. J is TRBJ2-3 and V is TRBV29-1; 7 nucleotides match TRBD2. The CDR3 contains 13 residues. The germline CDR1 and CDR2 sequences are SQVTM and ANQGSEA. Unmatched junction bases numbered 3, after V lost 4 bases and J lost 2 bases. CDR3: CSVASGTTDTQYF. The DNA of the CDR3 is TGCAGCGTTGCTAGCGGAACCACAGATACGCAGTATTTT.

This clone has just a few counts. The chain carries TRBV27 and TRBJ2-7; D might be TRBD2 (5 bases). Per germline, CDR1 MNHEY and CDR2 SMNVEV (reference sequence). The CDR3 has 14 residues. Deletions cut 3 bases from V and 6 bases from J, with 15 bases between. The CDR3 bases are TGTGCCAGCAGTTTCTCGGGGATTTATGGCGAGCAGTACTTC. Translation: CASSFSGIYGEQYF.

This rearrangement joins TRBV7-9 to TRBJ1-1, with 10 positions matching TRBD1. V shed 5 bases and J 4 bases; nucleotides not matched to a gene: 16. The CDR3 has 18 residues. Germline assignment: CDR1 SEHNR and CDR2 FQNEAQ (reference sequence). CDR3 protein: CASSREPGQGNLGTEAFF. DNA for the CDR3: TGTGCCAGCAGCCGTGAACCGGGACAGGGGAACTTAGGCACTGAAGCTTTCTTT. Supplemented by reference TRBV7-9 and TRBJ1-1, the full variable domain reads DTGVSQNPRHKITKRGQNVTFRCDPISEHNRLYWYRQTLGQGPEFLTYFQNEAQLEKSRLLSDRFSAERPKGSFSTLEIQRTEQGDSAMYLCASSREPGQGNLGTEAFFGQGTRLTVV.

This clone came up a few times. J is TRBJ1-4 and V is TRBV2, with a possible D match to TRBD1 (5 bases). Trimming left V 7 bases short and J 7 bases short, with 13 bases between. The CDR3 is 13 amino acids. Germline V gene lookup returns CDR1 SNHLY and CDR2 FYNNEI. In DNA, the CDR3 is TGTGCCAGCAACTCTCGGAGGGGTGAAAAACTGTTTTTT. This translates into CASNSRRGEKLFF.